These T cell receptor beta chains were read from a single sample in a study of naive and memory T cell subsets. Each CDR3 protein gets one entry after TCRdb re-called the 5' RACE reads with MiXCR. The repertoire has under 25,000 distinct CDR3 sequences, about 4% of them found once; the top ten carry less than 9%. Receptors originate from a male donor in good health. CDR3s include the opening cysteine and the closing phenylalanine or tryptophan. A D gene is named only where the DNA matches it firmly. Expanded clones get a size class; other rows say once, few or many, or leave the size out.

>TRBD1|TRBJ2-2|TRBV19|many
CASSTDRGLGTGELFF
TGTGCCAGTAGTACCGACAGGGGGCTGGGCACCGGGGAGCTGTTTTTT
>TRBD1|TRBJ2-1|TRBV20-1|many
CSTTGIGYNEQFF
TGCAGTACGACAGGGATTGGGTACAATGAGCAGTTCTTC
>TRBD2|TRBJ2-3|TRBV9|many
CASSVDQAGGPIVDTQYF
TGTGCCAGCAGCGTAGATCAAGCGGGAGGCCCTATTGTAGATACGCAGTATTTT
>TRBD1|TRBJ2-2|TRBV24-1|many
CATSDPPSQGIAGELFF
TGTGCCACCAGTGATCCCCCCTCACAGGGGATTGCCGGGGAGCTGTTTTTT
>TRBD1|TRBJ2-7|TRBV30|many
CAWSLMTGGEQYF
TGTGCCTGGAGCCTAATGACAGGGGGCGAGCAGTACTTC
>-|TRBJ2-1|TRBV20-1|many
CSATEGLLSSYNEQFF
TGCAGTGCTACCGAGGGACTTTTGAGCTCCTACAATGAGCAGTTCTTC
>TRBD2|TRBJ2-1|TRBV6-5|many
CASSYSHGGNEQFF
TGTGCCAGCAGTTACTCTCACGGGGGGAATGAGCAGTTCTTC
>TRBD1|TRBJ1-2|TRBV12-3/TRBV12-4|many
CASSLYPRTGNNYGYTF
TGTGCCAGCAGTTTATACCCACGGACAGGGAATAACTATGGCTACACCTTC
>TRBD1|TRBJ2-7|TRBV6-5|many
CASSRGIGSEQYF
TGTGCCAGCAGCAGGGGGATCGGTAGCGAGCAGTACTTC
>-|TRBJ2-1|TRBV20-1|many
CSATRYNEQFF
TGCAGTGCTACCCGATACAATGAGCAGTTCTTC
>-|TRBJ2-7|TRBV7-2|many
CASSLSRGRPTYEQYF
TGTGCCAGCAGCTTATCGCGGGGCAGACCTACCTACGAGCAGTACTTC
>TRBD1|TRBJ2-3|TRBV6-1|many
CASRNDRGRADTQYF
TGTGCCAGCAGAAATGACAGGGGGCGTGCAGATACGCAGTATTTT
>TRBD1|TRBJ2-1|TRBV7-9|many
CASSWIGQGGYNEQFF
TGTGCCAGCAGCTGGATCGGACAGGGGGGCTACAATGAGCAGTTCTTC
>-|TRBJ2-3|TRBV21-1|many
CASTRSAGGTDTQYF
TGTGCCAGCACCCGGAGTGCAGGGGGCACAGATACGCAGTATTTT
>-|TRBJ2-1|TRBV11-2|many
CASSLDGISEQFF
TGTGCCAGCAGCTTAGATGGTATCAGTGAGCAGTTCTTC
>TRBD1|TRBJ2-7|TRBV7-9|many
CASSNRDRGFYEQYF
TGTGCCAGCAGCAACCGGGACAGGGGGTTCTACGAGCAGTACTTC
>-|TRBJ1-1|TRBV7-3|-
CASSSRISTEAFF
TGTGCCAGCAGCTCAAGGATTTCGACTGAAGCTTTCTTT
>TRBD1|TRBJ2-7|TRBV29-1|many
CSTTGGPKYEQYF
TGCAGCACAACAGGGGGCCCCAAGTACGAGCAGTACTTC
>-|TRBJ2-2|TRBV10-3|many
CAISERDLNTGELFF
TGTGCCATCAGTGAGCGGGATCTTAACACCGGGGAGCTGTTTTTT
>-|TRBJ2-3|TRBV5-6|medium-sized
CASSLGLHTDTQYF
TGTGCCAGCAGCCTGGGACTTCACACAGATACGCAGTATTTT
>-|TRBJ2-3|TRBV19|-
CASSISFGRRTDTQYF
TGTGCCAGTAGTATTAGTTTTGGCAGGCGCACAGATACGCAGTATTTT
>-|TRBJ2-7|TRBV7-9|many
CASSPKGPYEQYF
TGTGCCAGCAGCCCGAAAGGCCCCTACGAGCAGTACTTC
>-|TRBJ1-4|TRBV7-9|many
CASNRNNEKLFF
TGTGCCAGCAACCGGAATAATGAAAAACTGTTTTTT
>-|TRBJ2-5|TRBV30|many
CAWSVQAETQYF
TGTGCCTGGAGTGTCCAGGCTGAGACCCAGTACTTC
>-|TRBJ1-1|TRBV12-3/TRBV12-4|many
CASSFWVNTEAFF
TGTGCCAGCAGTTTCTGGGTGAACACTGAAGCTTTCTTT
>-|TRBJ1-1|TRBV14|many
CASSRLILGLNTEAFF
TGTGCCAGCAGCCGTTTAATTTTGGGGCTGAACACTGAAGCTTTCTTT
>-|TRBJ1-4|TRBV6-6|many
CASSMWGRGNNEKLFF
TGTGCCAGCAGTATGTGGGGGCGCGGAAATAATGAAAAACTGTTTTTT
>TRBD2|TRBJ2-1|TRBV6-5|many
CASSPAGGPNNEQFF
TGTGCCAGCAGTCCAGCGGGAGGGCCGAACAATGAGCAGTTCTTC
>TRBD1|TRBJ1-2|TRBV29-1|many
CSVDRGTVVYGYTF
TGCAGCGTTGATCGCGGGACAGTAGTCTATGGCTACACCTTC
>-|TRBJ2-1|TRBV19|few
CASSLRQALSSYNEQFF
TGTGCCAGTAGTTTACGTCAAGCGCTTTCCTCCTACAATGAGCAGTTCTTC
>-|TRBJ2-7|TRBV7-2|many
CASSPMEGLLYEQYF
TGTGCCAGCAGCCCGATGGAAGGACTTCTCTACGAGCAGTACTTC
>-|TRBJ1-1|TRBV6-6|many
CASINRYAMNTEAFF
TGTGCCAGCATTAACAGATATGCCATGAACACTGAAGCTTTCTTT
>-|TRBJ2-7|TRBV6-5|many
CASSYSTLGVGEQYF
TGTGCCAGCAGTTACTCGACGTTGGGGGTGGGAGAGCAGTACTTC
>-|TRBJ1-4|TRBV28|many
CASSYGGGREKLFF
TGTGCCAGCTCCTACGGCGGGGGTAGGGAAAAACTGTTTTTT